These 27 T cell receptor beta chains came from one sample sequenced in a study of blood T cell repertoires in COVID-19. Repertoires were generated with immunoSEQ multiplex PCR, while TCRdb's copy carries only in-frame clones and drops some. Among 270,000 or so clones listed, 84% were seen once. Sample: PBMCs or T cells enriched from blood (not recorded which). These receptors were collected from a man in his fifties or sixties who had recovered from COVID-19.

This clone was counted a few times. The chain joins TRBV19 to TRBJ2-1; 15 bases are shared with TRBD2. Trimming took 3 bases from V and 0 from J; bases not matched to a gene: 9. CDR3 size: 20 residues. The germline V gene has CDR1 LNHDA and CDR2 SQIVND (reference sequence). CDR3 nucleotides: TGTGCCAGTAGTATCATCACCGGGACTAGCGGGAGGTACTCCTACAATGAGCAGTTCTTC. This gives the protein CASSIITGTSGRYSYNEQFF.

The V gene is TRBV12-5, the J gene TRBJ2-7, with 8 bases lining up with TRBD1. The CDR3 is 14 residues long. CDR1 is LGHNT, CDR2 FRNRAP, per germline. J lost 4 bases, V lost 1 base, and 3 bases had no gene match. The CDR3 region has the DNA TGTGCTAGTGGTTTGGGACAGGGGCAGTACGAGCAGTACTTC. It yields the protein CASGLGQGQYEQYF.

This chain uses TRBV29-1 with TRBJ1-1, with 9 bases lining up with TRBD1. V lost 7 bases, J lost 5 bases, and 5 bases stayed unmatched. The germline V gene has CDR1 SQVTM and CDR2 ANQGSEA. The CDR3 contains 12 residues. The CDR3 bases are TGCAGCGGGGACGACAGGGGGACTGAAGCTTTCTTT. Translating it yields CSGDDRGTEAFF.

The chain joins TRBV5-4 to TRBJ2-7, with TRBD2 matching 13 bases. The germline CDR1 and CDR2 sequences are SGHNT and YYREEE (reference sequence). V was pared by 4 bases and J by 5 bases, with 9 bases of the junction left unmatched. This CDR3 spans 16 amino acids. In nucleotides, the CDR3 is TGTGCCAGCAGCCCCACCCGACTAGCGGGAGGTCACGAGCAGTACTTC. Its translation: CASSPTRLAGGHEQYF.

The chain recombines TRBV9 with TRBJ1-1, with 10 positions matching TRBD1. V lost 5 bases, J lost 0 bases, and 13 bases stayed unmatched. The CDR3 runs 18 residues. Germline V lookup: CDR1 SGDLS, CDR2 YYNGEE. The CDR3 DNA follows: TGTGCCAGCAGTAGTAGCGGACAGGGGGTTATAATGAACACTGAAGCTTTCTTT. It codes for CASSSSGQGVIMNTEAFF.

V is TRBV6-5 and J is TRBJ1-5; 11 positions agree with TRBD1. CDR1 and CDR2 (germline): MNHEY, SVGAGI. The V gene end was trimmed by 8 bases and the J gene end by 6 bases; junction bases not matched to a gene: 6. CDR3 length: 14 amino acids. The CDR3 here is CASSGTGGSQPQHF. The DNA of the CDR3 is TGTGCCAGCTCCGGGACAGGGGGTAGTCAGCCCCAGCATTTT.

The rearrangement joins TRBV5-1 to TRBJ2-7; D unresolved. Trimming removed 0 bases at V and 2 bases at J, with 6 bases between. The length of the CDR3 is 13 residues. Germline CDR1 and CDR2: SGHRS and YFSETQ. The CDR3 reads CASSLVATYEQYF. The CDR3 nucleotides read TGCGCCAGCAGCTTGGTGGCAACCTACGAGCAGTACTTC.

This chain uses TRBV9 with TRBJ2-5; weak D call: TRBD1 (6 bases). CDR1 SGDLS and CDR2 YYNGEE come from the germline V gene. V was trimmed by 1 base and J by 4 bases, leaving 11 bases between them. The CDR3 sequence is 14 residues long. The CDR3, as DNA: TGTGCCAGCAGCGTAACAGGGCTGCGAGAGACCCAGTACTTC. This encodes CASSVTGLRETQYF.

The chain employs TRBV7-3 and TRBJ2-7; D uncertain. Germline CDR1 reads SGHTA; CDR2 reads FQGTGA. This CDR3 comprises 13 residues. Trimming removed 1 base at V and 2 bases at J, with 6 bases between. The CDR3 nucleotides read TGTGCCAGCAGCTTAAGGAGAGCCTACGAGCAGTACTTC. Protein: CASSLRRAYEQYF.

V usage is TRBV19 and J usage is TRBJ1-5; the match to TRBD1 covers 7 bases. With 6 bases clipped from V and 4 bases from J, the junction kept 12 bases outside the gene matches. The CDR3 is 16 amino acids. CDR1 LNHDA and CDR2 SQIVND come from the germline V gene (reference sequence). CDR3 in DNA: TGTGCCAGTAGAGAAGGGGGCCTTAGCAGAAATCAGCCCCAGCATTTT. It translates to CASREGGLSRNQPQHF.

The rearrangement joins TRBV11-2 to TRBJ2-7; 7 bases are shared with TRBD2. The CDR3 covers 16 residues. J was trimmed by 4 bases and V by 7 bases; bases with no gene match: 16. Germline V gene sequence: CDR1 SGHAT, CDR2 FQNNGV. Written as DNA, the CDR3 is TGTGCCAGCACTTACCTACGGGGCGGGAGTCAATACGAGCAGTACTTC. Its protein is CASTYLRGGSQYEQYF. Full variable domain (rest looked up from reference TRBV11-2 and TRBJ2-7): EAGVAQSPRYKIIEKRQSVAFWCNPISGHATLYWYQQILGQGPKLLIQFQNNGVVDDSQLPKDRFSAERLKGVDSTLKIQPAKLEDSAVYLCASTYLRGGSQYEQYFGPGTRLTVT.

This rearrangement joins TRBV5-5 to TRBJ2-5; TRBD2 matches 12 bases. This CDR3 has 18 residues. V gave up 1 base and J gave up 5 bases; unmatched junction bases: 12. The V gene's germline CDR1 is SGHKS and CDR2 YYEKEE (reference sequence). DNA of the CDR3: TGTGCCAGCAGCTTGCCCTCGCTAGCGGGAGGGATGGTGGAGACCCAGTACTTC. This translates into CASSLPSLAGGMVETQYF.

V and J are TRBV27 and TRBJ1-2; the match to TRBD1 covers 12 bases. This CDR3 has 15 amino acids. The V gene's germline CDR1 is MNHEY and CDR2 SMNVEV (reference sequence). The V gene end was trimmed by 5 bases and the J gene end by 7 bases; junction bases not matched to a gene: 8. Written as DNA, the CDR3 is TGTGCCAGCAGTACGCGGGACAGGGGGCGAGGTGGCTACACCTTC. It yields the protein CASSTRDRGRGGYTF.

The chain is built from TRBV9 and TRBJ2-3, with 7 bases that match TRBD2. V shed 0 bases and J 6 bases; nucleotides not matched to a gene: 7. Germline CDR1 and CDR2: SGDLS and YYNGEE. CDR3 length: 15 amino acids. The CDR3 spells CASSVERGRADTQYF. CDR3 coding DNA: TGTGCCAGCAGCGTAGAACGGGGGAGGGCCGATACGCAGTATTTT.

The V call is TRBV11-2, the J call TRBJ2-2; the D gene is possibly TRBD2 (5 bases). V was trimmed by 8 bases and J by 4 bases, leaving 17 bases between them. The CDR3 is 15 amino acids. Germline values: CDR1 SGHAT, CDR2 FQNNGV. The DNA for the CDR3 is TGTGCCAGCCGAAGCGTGAGGGCCGGCACCGGGGAGCTGTTTTTT. Amino acid sequence: CASRSVRAGTGELFF.

This chain uses TRBV19 with TRBJ2-5, with TRBD1 identical over 10 bases. J lost 4 bases, V lost 5 bases, and 13 bases had no gene match. Germline loops: CDR1 LNHDA, CDR2 SQIVND (reference sequence). The CDR3 totals 17 residues. The DNA of the CDR3 is TGTGCCAGTAGTCCCCCTGCCCGGGACAGGGGTGGAGAGACCCAGTACTTC. This codes for CASSPPARDRGGETQYF.

The V gene is TRBV3-1 (or the pseudogene TRBV3-2), the J gene TRBJ2-4; D might be TRBD2 (6 bases). Germline loops: CDR1 LGHDT, CDR2 YNNKEL (reference sequence). Trimming shortened V by 4 bases and J by 7 bases, and 11 bases separated the two germline ends. The CDR3 is 13 amino acids. In nucleotides, the CDR3 is TGTGCCAGCAGCCGATGGGGGGATAACATTCAGTACTTC. It specifies CASSRWGDNIQYF.

The chain links TRBV5-8 to TRBJ1-2; D might be TRBD1 (6 bases). This CDR3 comprises 13 residues. CDR1 SGHTS and CDR2 YDEGEE come from the germline V gene. V shed 0 bases and J shed 6 bases, with 9 bases lying between them. CDR3 coding DNA: TGTGCCAGCAGCTTGGAGGGGGTAGATGGCTACACCTTC. This codes for CASSLEGVDGYTF.

In this sample, this clone turned up a few times. The chain has TRBV29-1 and TRBJ1-1, with TRBD1 as a possible D gene (5 bases). The V gene lost 4 bases and the J gene lost 0 bases, with 9 bases spanning the gap. Germline CDR1 and CDR2: SQVTM and ANQGSEA. This CDR3 region has 13 residues. This CDR3 reads CSVATGMNTEAFF. CDR3 nucleotide sequence: TGCAGCGTTGCTACAGGTATGAACACTGAAGCTTTCTTT.

The chain carries TRBV15 and TRBJ2-5; unclear D gene. The CDR3 extends over 17 amino acids. The germline gives CDR1 LNHNV, CDR2 YYDKDF (reference sequence). The V end lost 0 bases, the J end lost 3 bases, and 17 bases lay between the germline ends. The CDR3 DNA sequence: TGTGCCACCAGCAGAGAAATCACGGGTTTAGGAGAAGAGACCCAGTACTTC. It yields the protein CATSREITGLGEETQYF.

The rearrangement uses TRBV4-3 and TRBJ2-2, with 7 positions matching TRBD2. V trimming: 3 bases; J trimming: 7 bases; junction bases outside the gene matches: 11. The germline V gene has CDR1 LGHNA and CDR2 YSLEER. The CDR3 length is 16 residues. The chain's CDR3 is CASSQRERVGFGELFF. The CDR3, as DNA: TGCGCCAGCAGCCAGCGGGAGAGGGTGGGTTTCGGGGAGCTGTTTTTT.

The J gene is TRBJ1-5, the V gene TRBV5-5; 8 bases are shared with TRBD1. Trimming cost V 7 bases and J 1 base; bases outside gene matches: 7. CDR3 length: 15 amino acids. CDR1 SGHKS and CDR2 YYEKEE come from the germline V gene (reference sequence). DNA for the CDR3: TGTGCCAGCGCAGGGGGCGCGGGAAGCAATCAGCCCCAGCATTTT. Translating it yields CASAGGAGSNQPQHF.

The gene calls are TRBV6-4 and TRBJ1-1, with no clear D. The CDR3 totals 13 residues. V shed 4 bases and J shed 1 base, with 7 bases lying between them. Germline V gene lookup returns CDR1 MRHNA and CDR2 SNTAGT. The CDR3 sequence is CASSAEGNTEAFF. The CDR3 coding sequence is TGTGCCAGCAGTGCGGAGGGGAACACTGAAGCTTTCTTT.

This chain joins TRBV5-1 and TRBJ1-2, with D maybe TRBD1 (6 bases). V lost 1 base and J lost 5, with 18 bases in between. Germline V CDR1 and CDR2: SGHRS, YFSETQ. This CDR3 contains 16 residues. The CDR3: CASSLNGGQTSYGYTF. Here the CDR3 DNA reads TGCGCCAGCAGCTTGAATGGGGGCCAAACCTCGTATGGCTACACCTTC.

The chain uses TRBV11-2 and TRBJ2-7, with TRBD1 identical over 8 bases. The germline V gene encodes CDR1 SGHAT and CDR2 FQNNGV. The J segment lost 10 bases and the V segment lost 5 bases, leaving 4 bases of the junction unmatched. The CDR3 is 11 amino acids. The CDR3 loop reads CASSEDRDQYF. The CDR3 region has the DNA TGTGCCAGCAGCGAGGACAGGGACCAGTACTTC.

This sequence joins TRBV29-1 and TRBJ1-1, with D perhaps TRBD1 (6 bases). CDR1 is SQVTM and CDR2 is ANQGSEA in the germline V gene. The CDR3 length is 12 residues. The V end lost 7 bases, the J end lost 1 base, and 10 bases lay between the germline ends. CDR3 sequence reads: CSGAGANTEAFF. Written as DNA, the CDR3 is TGCAGCGGCGCAGGGGCGAACACTGAAGCTTTCTTT. Complete variable domain (other parts from reference TRBV29-1 and TRBJ1-1): SAVISQKPSRDICQRGTSLTIQCQVDSQVTMMFWYRQQPGQSLTLIATANQGSEATYESGFVIDKFPISRPNLTFSTLTVSNMSPEDSSIYLCSGAGANTEAFFGQGTRLTVV.

The V call is TRBV7-8, the J call TRBJ2-5; TRBD1 matches 10 bases. CDR3 length equals 15 residues. Trimming removed 5 bases from V and 5 bases from J; junction bases left unmatched: 8. Germline-derived CDR1 and CDR2 are SGHVS and FQNEAQ. The CDR3 is CASSRPGQGRETQYF. CDR3 nucleotide sequence: TGTGCCAGCAGCAGACCGGGACAGGGGCGGGAGACCCAGTACTTC. Using reference TRBV7-8 and TRBJ2-5 for the parts outside the CDR3, the full variable domain is GAGVSQSPRYKVAKRGQDVALRCDPISGHVSLFWYQQALGQGPEFLTYFQNEAQLDKSGLPSDRFFAERPEGSVSTLKIQRTQQEDSAVYLCASSRPGQGRETQYFGPGTRLLVL.